A single sample is the source of the 5 T cell receptor beta chains below, sequenced in a study of cytomegalovirus exposure and HLA in healthy donors. Repertoires were generated with immunoSEQ multiplex PCR, while TCRdb's copy carries only in-frame clones and drops some. The data contain over 150,000 clones, under 95% of them singletons. Sequencing was done on a sample of PBMCs. These receptors all stem from a woman younger than 30 in good health and CMV-seropositive.

This chain links TRBV27 with TRBJ1-1, with TRBD1 matching over 10 bases. Germline CDR1 and CDR2: MNHEY and SMNVEV (reference sequence). The CDR3 contains 14 residues. V was pared by 7 bases and J by 5 bases, with 7 bases of the junction left unmatched. The CDR3 nucleotides read TGTGCCAGCAAACGGGACAGGGGAGGGACTGAAGCTTTCTTT. Its protein product is CASKRDRGGTEAFF.

V gene TRBV2 combines with J gene TRBJ2-1, with TRBD2 identical over 9 bases. Germline V gene sequence: CDR1 SNHLY, CDR2 FYNNEI. The CDR3 covers 15 residues. After removal of 6 bases from V and 5 bases from J, the junction contained 8 bases not matched to a gene. The CDR3 reads CASRALAGNNNEQFF. The CDR3 DNA sequence: TGTGCCAGCAGGGCGCTAGCGGGGAATAACAATGAGCAGTTCTTC.

The chain couples TRBV29-1 to TRBJ1-2; D call uncertain. V lost 4 bases and J 0 bases, leaving 9 bases between the germline ends. The CDR3 runs 13 residues. Per germline, CDR1 SQVTM and CDR2 ANQGSEA. The CDR3 DNA reads as TGCAGCGTTGCGAACAGCCCTAACTATGGCTACACCTTC. It is translated as CSVANSPNYGYTF.

This clone was seen more than once but under ten times. The chain couples TRBV30 to TRBJ1-6; D uncertain. The V gene lost 1 base and the J gene lost 0 bases, with 19 bases spanning the gap. The V gene's germline CDR1 is GTSNPN and CDR2 SVGIG (reference sequence). The length of the CDR3 is 19 residues. This CDR3 is CAWSALRTYKSSYNSPLHF. The CDR3 DNA follows: TGTGCCTGGAGTGCCCTAAGGACTTACAAGAGCTCCTATAATTCACCCCTCCACTTT.

V gene TRBV5-5 combines with J gene TRBJ2-7; 8 bases line up with TRBD1. The CDR3 runs to 14 residues. V was clipped by 4 bases and J by 3 bases; unmatched bases: 6. Per the germline V gene, CDR1 is SGHKS and CDR2 is YYEKEE (reference sequence). The CDR3 sequence: CASSPQGAGYEQYF. The CDR3 DNA is TGTGCCAGCAGCCCCCAGGGGGCGGGCTACGAGCAGTACTTC.